This T cell receptor beta chain came from a study of T cells in Graves' hyperthyroidism and ophthalmopathy. Study observations and caveats: In validation, the model predicted ophthalmopathy. These predictions came a median roughly seven months before onset.

RNA transcripts yielded amplified TCR beta CDR3 regions. RT-PCR in the first round (using the HTBI primer set) targeted the TCR CDR3. TCRdb fed the multiplex PCR reads into MiXCR, producing one record per CDR3 protein. Among around 350,000 distinct CDR3 sequences listed, roughly 15% were seen once. The CDR3 loop spans 14 amino acids. Germline V gene sequence: CDR1 MDHEN, CDR2 SYDVKM. V dropped 6 bases and J dropped 0 bases, with 11 bases sitting between them. Many counts were recorded for this clonotype. What it binds is not known. The sequencing input was blood. The clonotype was recovered from a woman aged 55-75 years with Graves' ophthalmopathy. The genes are TRBV28 and TRBJ1-1; TRBD1 is a possible D gene (5 bases). CDR3 DNA: TGTGCCAGCAGGGGGGGATCCATGAACACTGAAGCTTTCTTT. This gives the protein CASRGGSMNTEAFF.